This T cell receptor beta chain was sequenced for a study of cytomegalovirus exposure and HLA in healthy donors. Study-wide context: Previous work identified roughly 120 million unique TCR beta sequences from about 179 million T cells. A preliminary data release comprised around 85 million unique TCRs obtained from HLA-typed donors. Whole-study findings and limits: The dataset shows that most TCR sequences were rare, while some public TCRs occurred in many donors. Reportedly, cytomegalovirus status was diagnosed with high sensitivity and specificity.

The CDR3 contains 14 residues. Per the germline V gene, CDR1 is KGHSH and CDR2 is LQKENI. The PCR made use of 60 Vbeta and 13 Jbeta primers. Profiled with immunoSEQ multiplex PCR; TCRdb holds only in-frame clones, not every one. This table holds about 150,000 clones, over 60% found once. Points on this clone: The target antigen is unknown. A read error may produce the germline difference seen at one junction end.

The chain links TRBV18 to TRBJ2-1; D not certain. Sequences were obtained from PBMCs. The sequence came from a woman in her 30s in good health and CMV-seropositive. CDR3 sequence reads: CASSPPGSYNEQFF. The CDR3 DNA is TGTGCCAGCTCGCCACCGGGCTCTTACAATGAGCAGTTCTTC.